Shown below are 10 T cell receptor beta chains from a single sample sequenced in a study of OX40 agonist ivuxolimab in advanced cancers. Method: immunoSEQ multiplex PCR; TCRdb's copy keeps in-frame clones and lacks some. The sample consists of about 81,000 clones, 88% of them appearing once. The starting material was CD4+ or CD8+ T cells sorted from blood, obtained in a trial of the OX40 agonist ivuxolimab. The receptor source for this set is an adult with an advanced solid tumor such as melanoma, head and neck, liver or kidney cancer.

The chain combines TRBV5-1 with TRBJ1-2; 8 positions agree with TRBD1. The CDR3 sequence is 15 residues long. CDR1 is SGHRS, CDR2 YFSETQ, per germline. The V gene end was trimmed by 4 bases and the J gene end by 3 bases; junction bases not matched to a gene: 8. CDR3 sequence reads: CASSGGTGSHYGYTF. Here the CDR3 DNA reads TGCGCCAGCAGCGGGGGGACAGGAAGCCACTATGGCTACACCTTC.

This clone was seen once. The chain carries TRBV19 and TRBJ2-7; 9 bases agree with TRBD1. Germline V gives CDR1 LNHDA, CDR2 SQIVND (reference sequence). This CDR3 region has 15 residues. V was clipped by 2 bases and J by 4 bases; unmatched bases: 6. This CDR3 is CASSITGTGKYEQYF. CDR3 in DNA: TGTGCCAGTAGTATAACCGGGACAGGGAAATACGAGCAGTACTTC.

This chain joins TRBV7-9 and TRBJ2-5, with D uncertain. The CDR3 covers 15 residues. V lost 8 bases and J 3 bases, leaving 19 bases between the germline ends. Germline V gene sequence: CDR1 SEHNR, CDR2 FQNEAQ (reference sequence). Here the CDR3 DNA reads TGTGCCAGCGCCTCATTGGAGAAAAAAAAAGAGACCCAGTACTTC. It yields the protein CASASLEKKKETQYF.

The chain links TRBV19 to TRBJ1-4; TRBD1 aligns across 10 bases. The CDR3 runs 15 residues. The germline CDR1 and CDR2 sequences are LNHDA and SQIVND (reference sequence). J was trimmed by 8 bases and V by 4 bases; bases with no gene match: 7. The CDR3 region has the DNA TGTGCCAGTAGTAGTACGGGACAGGGGAGAGAAAAACTGTTTTTT. Residues: CASSSTGQGREKLFF.

V is TRBV4-1 and J is TRBJ1-1; D possibly corresponds to TRBD1 (5 bases). The CDR3 runs to 13 residues. Germline loops: CDR1 MGHRA, CDR2 YSYEKL. The ends were cut back, 1 base at V and 7 bases at J, with 10 bases in the middle. CDR3: CASSQVKGFEAFF. In DNA, the CDR3 is TGCGCCAGCAGCCAAGTGAAGGGGTTTGAAGCTTTCTTT.

The chain is built from TRBV9 and TRBJ2-3; no clear D. Trimming removed 0 bases from V and 5 bases from J, with 10 bases in between. The CDR3 consists of 14 residues. Germline CDR1 SGDLS, CDR2 YYNGEE. The CDR3: CASSVESSQDTQYF. CDR3 nucleotide sequence: TGTGCCAGCAGCGTAGAAAGTAGTCAAGATACGCAGTATTTT.

This clone is a singleton in its sample. The chain joins TRBV7-2 to TRBJ1-3; D is unresolved. Between the trimmed V and J ends, which lost 2 bases and 4 bases, there was a span of 15 bases. Germline V gives CDR1 SGHTA, CDR2 FQGNSA. This CDR3 is built from 16 residues. Written as DNA, the CDR3 is TGTGCCAGCAGCTTACGGGTTTGGCAGAACGGAAACACCATATATTTT. Amino acids: CASSLRVWQNGNTIYF.

The rearrangement uses TRBV5-5 and TRBJ2-3, with TRBD2 matching over 8 bases. The CDR3 contains 16 residues. Germline trimming cut 3 bases from V and 5 bases from J; bases unmatched to any gene: 11. Germline V gene sequence: CDR1 SGHKS, CDR2 YYEKEE (reference sequence). CDR3 residues: CASSSRLSGVGDTQYF. The CDR3 nucleotides read TGTGCCAGCAGCTCAAGGCTTAGCGGGGTGGGAGATACGCAGTATTTT.

CDR3 sequence reads: CASSLGNRDTEAFF. CDR3 sequence (DNA): TGTGCCAGCAGCTTAGGTAACAGGGACACTGAAGCTTTCTTT. The genes are TRBV11-2 and TRBJ1-1; tentatively, D is TRBD1 (6 bases). V lost 1 base to trimming and J lost 3 bases, with 9 bases between them. This CDR3 region has 14 residues. Germline values: CDR1 SGHAT, CDR2 FQNNGV.

The CDR3 sequence is CASSVVVEATGELFF. The CDR3 DNA sequence: TGTGCCAGCAGCGTAGTAGTGGAGGCGACCGGGGAGCTGTTTTTT. The chain is built from TRBV9 and TRBJ2-2, with D possibly matching TRBD2 (5 bases). The CDR3 is made up of 15 amino acids. V was pared by 0 bases and J by 5 bases, with 11 bases between. Germline CDR1 reads SGDLS; CDR2 reads YYNGEE.